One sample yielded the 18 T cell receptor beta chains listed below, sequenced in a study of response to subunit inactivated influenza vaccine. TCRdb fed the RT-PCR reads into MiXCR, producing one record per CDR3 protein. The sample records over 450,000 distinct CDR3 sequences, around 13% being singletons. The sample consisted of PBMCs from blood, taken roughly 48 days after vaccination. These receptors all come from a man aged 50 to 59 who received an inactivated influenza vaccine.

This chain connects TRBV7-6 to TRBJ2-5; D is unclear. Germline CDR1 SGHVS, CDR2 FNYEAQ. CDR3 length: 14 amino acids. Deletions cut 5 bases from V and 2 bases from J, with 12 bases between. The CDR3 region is CASSPSGVQETQYF. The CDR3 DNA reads TGTGCCAGCAGCCCCTCAGGTGTGCAAGAGACCCAGTACTTC.

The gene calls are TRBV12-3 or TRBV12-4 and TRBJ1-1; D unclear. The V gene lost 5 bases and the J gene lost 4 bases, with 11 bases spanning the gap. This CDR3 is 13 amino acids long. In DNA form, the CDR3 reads TGTGCCAGCAGTACATACGGCACCACTGAAGCTTTCTTT. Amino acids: CASSTYGTTEAFF.

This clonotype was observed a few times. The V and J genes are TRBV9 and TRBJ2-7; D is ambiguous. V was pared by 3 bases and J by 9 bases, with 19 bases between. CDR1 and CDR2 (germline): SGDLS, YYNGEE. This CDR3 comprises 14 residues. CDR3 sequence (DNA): TGTGCCAGCAGCGAACACCGGACGGAACGAGGGCAGTACTTC. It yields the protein CASSEHRTERGQYF.

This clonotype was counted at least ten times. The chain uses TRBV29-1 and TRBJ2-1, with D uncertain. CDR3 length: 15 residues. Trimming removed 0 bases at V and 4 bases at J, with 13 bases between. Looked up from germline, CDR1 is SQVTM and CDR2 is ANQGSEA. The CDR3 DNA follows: TGCAGCGTTGAAGATCGCACGGTTAGGTACAATGAGCAGTTCTTC. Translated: CSVEDRTVRYNEQFF.

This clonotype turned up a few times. The CDR3 loop is CASSVGSGTDYGYTF. The CDR3 DNA follows: TGTGCCAGCAGCGTAGGGTCCGGGACAGACTATGGCTACACCTTC. This chain connects TRBV9 to TRBJ1-2, with TRBD1 matching 7 bases. Unmatched junction bases numbered 5, after V lost 0 bases and J lost 3 bases. This CDR3 comprises 15 residues. The germline CDR1 and CDR2 sequences are SGDLS and YYNGEE.

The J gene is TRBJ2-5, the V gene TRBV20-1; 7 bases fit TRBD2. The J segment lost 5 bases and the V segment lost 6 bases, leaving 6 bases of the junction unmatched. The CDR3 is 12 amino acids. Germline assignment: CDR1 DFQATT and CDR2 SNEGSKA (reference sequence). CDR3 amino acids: CSARERVETQYF. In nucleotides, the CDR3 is TGCAGTGCGCGGGAGAGGGTGGAGACCCAGTACTTC.

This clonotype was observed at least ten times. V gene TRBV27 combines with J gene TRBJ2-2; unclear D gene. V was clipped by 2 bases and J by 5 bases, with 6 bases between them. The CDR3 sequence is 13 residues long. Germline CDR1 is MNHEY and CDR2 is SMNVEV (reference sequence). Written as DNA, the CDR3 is TGTGCCAGCAGTTTACATCGGACCGGGGAGCTGTTTTTT. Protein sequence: CASSLHRTGELFF.

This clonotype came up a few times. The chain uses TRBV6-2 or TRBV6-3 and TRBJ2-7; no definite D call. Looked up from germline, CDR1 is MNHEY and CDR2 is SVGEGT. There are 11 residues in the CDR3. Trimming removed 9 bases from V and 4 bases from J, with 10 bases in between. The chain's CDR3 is CASSIAYEQYF. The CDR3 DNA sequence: TGTGCCAGTTCGATCGCATACGAGCAGTACTTC.

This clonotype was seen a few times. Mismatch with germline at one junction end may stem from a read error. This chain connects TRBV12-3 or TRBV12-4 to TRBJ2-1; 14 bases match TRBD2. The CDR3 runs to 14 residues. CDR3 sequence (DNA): TGTGCCAGCAGTCCGGGACTAGCGGGGGCCAAGGTCCTCTTC. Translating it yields CASSPGLAGAKVLF.

The DNA of the CDR3 is TGTGCCAGCAGCGCGGGGGGACTAGCGGGAGCCGGGGAGCTGTTTTTT. It translates to CASSAGGLAGAGELFF. V and J are TRBV7-9 and TRBJ2-2, with 14 bases that match TRBD2. This CDR3 region has 16 residues. Germline V gene data show CDR1 as SEHNR and CDR2 as FQNEAQ (reference sequence). Unmatched junction bases numbered 5, after V lost 5 bases and J lost 6 bases.

DNA of the CDR3: TGTGCCTCCAGGACAGGGGGCGTTCCTAATTCACCCCTCCACTTT. It is translated as CASRTGGVPNSPLHF. V and J are TRBV10-3 and TRBJ1-6; 11 bases line up with TRBD1. Germline trimming cut 11 bases from V and 6 bases from J; bases unmatched to any gene: 9. The CDR3 totals 15 residues. Germline-derived CDR1 and CDR2 are ENHRY and SYGVKD.

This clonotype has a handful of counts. The CDR3 loop reads CASSLLVGREYEQFF. The CDR3 coding sequence is TGTGCCAGCAGCTTACTAGTCGGGAGGGAATATGAGCAGTTCTTC. The rearrangement links TRBV11-2 to TRBJ2-1; TRBD2 matches at 8 bases. Germline CDR1 is SGHAT and CDR2 is FQNNGV. This CDR3 is built from 15 residues. Unmatched junction bases numbered 8, after V lost 2 bases and J lost 8 bases.

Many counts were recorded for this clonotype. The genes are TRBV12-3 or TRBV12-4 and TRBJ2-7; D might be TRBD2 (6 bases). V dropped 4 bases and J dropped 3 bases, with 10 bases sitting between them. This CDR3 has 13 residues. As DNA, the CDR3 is TGTGCCAGCAGTTGGGACGGGGGCTACGAGCAGTACTTC. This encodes CASSWDGGYEQYF.

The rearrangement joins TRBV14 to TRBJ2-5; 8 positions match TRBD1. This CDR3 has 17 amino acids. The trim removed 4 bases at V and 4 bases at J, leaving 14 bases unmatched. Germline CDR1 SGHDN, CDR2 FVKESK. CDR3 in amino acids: CASSRLQGAADGETQYF. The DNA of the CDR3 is TGTGCCAGCAGCCGTCTCCAGGGGGCGGCAGACGGAGAGACCCAGTACTTC.

The CDR3 loop reads CSAGSYNEQFF. CDR3 DNA: TGCAGCGCCGGGAGCTACAATGAGCAGTTCTTC. The J gene is TRBJ2-1, the V gene TRBV29-1; D might be TRBD2 (6 bases). Between the trimmed V and J ends, which lost 7 bases and 3 bases, there was a span of 7 bases. In germline, CDR1 is SQVTM, CDR2 ANQGSEA. The CDR3 consists of 11 residues.

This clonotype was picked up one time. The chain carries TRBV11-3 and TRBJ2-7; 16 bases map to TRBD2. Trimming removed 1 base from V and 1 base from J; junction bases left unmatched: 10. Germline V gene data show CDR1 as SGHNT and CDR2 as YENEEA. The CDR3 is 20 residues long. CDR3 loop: CASSLVAGTSGRARSYEQYF. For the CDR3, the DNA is TGTGCCAGCAGCTTAGTCGCCGGGACTAGCGGGAGGGCCCGATCCTACGAGCAGTACTTC.

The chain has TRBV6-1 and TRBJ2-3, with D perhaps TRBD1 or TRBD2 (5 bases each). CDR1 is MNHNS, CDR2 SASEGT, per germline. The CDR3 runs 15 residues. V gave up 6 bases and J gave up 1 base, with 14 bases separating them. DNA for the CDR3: TGTGCCAGCAGCCGCGTGGGACGCCGCACAGATACGCAGTATTTT. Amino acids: CASSRVGRRTDTQYF.

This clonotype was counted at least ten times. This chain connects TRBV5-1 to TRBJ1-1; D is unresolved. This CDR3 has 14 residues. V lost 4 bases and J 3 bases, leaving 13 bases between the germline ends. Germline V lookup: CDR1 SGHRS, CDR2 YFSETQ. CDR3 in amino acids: CASSKGDGDTEAFF. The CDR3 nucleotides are TGCGCCAGCAGCAAAGGTGACGGGGACACTGAAGCTTTCTTT.